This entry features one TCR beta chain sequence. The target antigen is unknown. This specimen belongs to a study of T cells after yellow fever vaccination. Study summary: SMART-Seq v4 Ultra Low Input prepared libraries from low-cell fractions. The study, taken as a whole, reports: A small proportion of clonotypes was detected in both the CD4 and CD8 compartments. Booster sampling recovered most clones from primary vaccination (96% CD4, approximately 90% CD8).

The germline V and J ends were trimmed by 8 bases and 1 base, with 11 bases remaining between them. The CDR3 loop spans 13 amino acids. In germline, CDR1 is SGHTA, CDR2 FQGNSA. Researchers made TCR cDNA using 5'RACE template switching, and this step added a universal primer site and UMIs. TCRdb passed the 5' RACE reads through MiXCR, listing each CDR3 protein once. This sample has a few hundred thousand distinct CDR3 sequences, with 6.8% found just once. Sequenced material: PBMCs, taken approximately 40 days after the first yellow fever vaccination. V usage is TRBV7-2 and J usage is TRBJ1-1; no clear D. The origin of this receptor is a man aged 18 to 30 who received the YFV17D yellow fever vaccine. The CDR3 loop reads CASGARRNTEAFF. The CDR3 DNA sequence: TGTGCCAGCGGTGCCAGGAGGAACACTGAAGCTTTCTTT.